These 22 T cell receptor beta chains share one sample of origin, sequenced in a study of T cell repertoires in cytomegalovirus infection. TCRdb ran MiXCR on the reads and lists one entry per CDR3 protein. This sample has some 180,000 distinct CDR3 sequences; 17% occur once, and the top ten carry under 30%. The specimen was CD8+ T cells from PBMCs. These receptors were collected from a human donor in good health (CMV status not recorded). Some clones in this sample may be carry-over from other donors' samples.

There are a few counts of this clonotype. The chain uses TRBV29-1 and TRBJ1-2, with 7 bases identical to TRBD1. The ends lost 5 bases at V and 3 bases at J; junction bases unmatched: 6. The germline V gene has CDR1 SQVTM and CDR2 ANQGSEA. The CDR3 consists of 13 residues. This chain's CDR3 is CSVQTGKDYGYTF. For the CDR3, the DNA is TGCAGCGTTCAGACAGGGAAGGACTATGGCTACACCTTC.

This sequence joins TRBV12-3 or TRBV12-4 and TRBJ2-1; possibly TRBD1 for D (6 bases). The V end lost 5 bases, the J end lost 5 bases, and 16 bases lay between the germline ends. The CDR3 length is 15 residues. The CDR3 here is CASSHTTGIDNEQFF. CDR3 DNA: TGTGCCAGCAGTCACACGACAGGTATAGACAATGAGCAGTTCTTC.

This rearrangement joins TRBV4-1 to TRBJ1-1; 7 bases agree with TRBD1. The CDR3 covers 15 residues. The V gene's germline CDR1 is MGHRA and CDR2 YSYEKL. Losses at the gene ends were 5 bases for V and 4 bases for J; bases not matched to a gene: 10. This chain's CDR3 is CASSFPLSGGTEAFF. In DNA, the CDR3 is TGCGCCAGCAGCTTCCCGTTATCAGGGGGCACTGAAGCTTTCTTT.

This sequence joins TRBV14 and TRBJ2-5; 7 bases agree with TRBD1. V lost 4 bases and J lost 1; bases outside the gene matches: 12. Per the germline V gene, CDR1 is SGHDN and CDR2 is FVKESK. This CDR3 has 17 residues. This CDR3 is CASSLQGTVRGQETQYF. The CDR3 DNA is TGTGCCAGCAGCCTCCAGGGGACAGTCAGGGGCCAAGAGACCCAGTACTTC.

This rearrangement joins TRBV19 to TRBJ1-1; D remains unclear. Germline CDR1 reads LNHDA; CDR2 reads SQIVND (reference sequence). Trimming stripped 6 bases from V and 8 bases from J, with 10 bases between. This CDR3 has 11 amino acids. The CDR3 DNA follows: TGTGCCAGTAGCTCGAGTACGGAAGCTTTCTTT. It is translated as CASSSSTEAFF. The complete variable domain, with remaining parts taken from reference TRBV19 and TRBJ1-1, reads DGGITQSPKYLFRKEGQNVTLSCEQNLNHDAMYWYRQDPGQGLRLIYYSQIVNDFQKGDIAEGYSVSREKKESFPLTVTSAQKNPTAFYLCASSSSTEAFFGQGTRLTVV.

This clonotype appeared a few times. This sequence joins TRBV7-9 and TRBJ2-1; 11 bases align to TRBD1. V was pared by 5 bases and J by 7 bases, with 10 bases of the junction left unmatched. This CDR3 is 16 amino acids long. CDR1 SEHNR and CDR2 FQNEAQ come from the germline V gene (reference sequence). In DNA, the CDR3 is TGTGCCAGCAGCCCCGGGTCCGGACAGGGGGCTAATGAGCAGTTCTTC. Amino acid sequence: CASSPGSGQGANEQFF.

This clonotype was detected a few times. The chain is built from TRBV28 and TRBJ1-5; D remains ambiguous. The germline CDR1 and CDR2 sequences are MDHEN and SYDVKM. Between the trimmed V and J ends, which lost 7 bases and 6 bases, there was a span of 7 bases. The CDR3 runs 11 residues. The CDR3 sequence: CASTNGQPQHF. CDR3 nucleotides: TGTGCCAGCACCAATGGTCAGCCCCAGCATTTT.

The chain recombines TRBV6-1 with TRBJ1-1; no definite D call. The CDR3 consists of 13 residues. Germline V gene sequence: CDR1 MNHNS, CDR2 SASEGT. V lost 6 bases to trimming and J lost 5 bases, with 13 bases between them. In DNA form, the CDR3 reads TGTGCCAGCAGCTTCCTCAGAGGGACTGAAGCTTTCTTT. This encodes CASSFLRGTEAFF.

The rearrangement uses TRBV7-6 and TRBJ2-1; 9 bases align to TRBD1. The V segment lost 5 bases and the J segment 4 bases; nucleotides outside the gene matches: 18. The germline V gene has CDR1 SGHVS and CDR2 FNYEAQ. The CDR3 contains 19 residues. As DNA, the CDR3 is TGTGCCAGCAGCCGTTTTCATGCCATAGGGGACAGGGAATACAATGAGCAGTTCTTC. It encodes CASSRFHAIGDREYNEQFF.

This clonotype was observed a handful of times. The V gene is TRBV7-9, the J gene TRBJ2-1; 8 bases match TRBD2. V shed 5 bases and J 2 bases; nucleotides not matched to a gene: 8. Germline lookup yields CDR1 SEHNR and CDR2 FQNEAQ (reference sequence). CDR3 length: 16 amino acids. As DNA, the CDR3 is TGTGCCAGCAGCACCCGAGCGGGGGACGCCTACAATGAGCAGTTCTTC. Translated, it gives CASSTRAGDAYNEQFF.

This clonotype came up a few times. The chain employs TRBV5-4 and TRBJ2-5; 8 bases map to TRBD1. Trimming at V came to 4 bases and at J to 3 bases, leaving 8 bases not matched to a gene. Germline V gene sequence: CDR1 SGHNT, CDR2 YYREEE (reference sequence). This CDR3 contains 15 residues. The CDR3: CASSLTGQGKETQYF. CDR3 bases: TGTGCCAGCAGCCTGACCGGACAGGGTAAAGAGACCCAGTACTTC.

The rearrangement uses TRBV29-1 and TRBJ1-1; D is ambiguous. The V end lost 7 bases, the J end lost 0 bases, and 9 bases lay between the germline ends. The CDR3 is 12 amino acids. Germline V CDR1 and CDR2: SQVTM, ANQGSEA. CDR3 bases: TGCAGCGCAAGAAGGGTGAACACTGAAGCTTTCTTT. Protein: CSARRVNTEAFF. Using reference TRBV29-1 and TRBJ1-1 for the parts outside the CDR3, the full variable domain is SAVISQKPSRDICQRGTSLTIQCQVDSQVTMMFWYRQQPGQSLTLIATANQGSEATYESGFVIDKFPISRPNLTFSTLTVSNMSPEDSSIYLCSARRVNTEAFFGQGTRLTVV.

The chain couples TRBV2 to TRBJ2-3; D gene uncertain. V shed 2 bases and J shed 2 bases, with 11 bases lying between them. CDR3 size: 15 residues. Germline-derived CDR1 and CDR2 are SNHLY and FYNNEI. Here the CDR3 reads CASSEYLSLTDTQYF. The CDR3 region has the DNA TGTGCCAGCAGTGAATACCTAAGCCTCACAGATACGCAGTATTTT.

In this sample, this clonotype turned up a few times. CDR3 in amino acids: CASSLVRGEPGLEYNEQFF. The DNA of the CDR3 is TGTGCCAGCAGCTTAGTAAGGGGGGAGCCGGGACTTGAATACAATGAGCAGTTCTTC. The chain is built from TRBV7-6 and TRBJ2-1, with D tentatively TRBD1 or TRBD2 (6 bases each). V was pared by 1 base and J by 4 bases, with 23 bases between. Germline-derived CDR1 and CDR2 are SGHVS and FNYEAQ. This CDR3 comprises 19 residues. Full variable domain (missing parts from reference TRBV7-6 and TRBJ2-1): GAGVSQSPRYKVTKRGQDVALRCDPISGHVSLYWYRQALGQGPEFLTYFNYEAQQDKSGLPNDRFSAERPEGSISTLTIQRTEQRDSAMYRCASSLVRGEPGLEYNEQFFGPGTRLTVL.

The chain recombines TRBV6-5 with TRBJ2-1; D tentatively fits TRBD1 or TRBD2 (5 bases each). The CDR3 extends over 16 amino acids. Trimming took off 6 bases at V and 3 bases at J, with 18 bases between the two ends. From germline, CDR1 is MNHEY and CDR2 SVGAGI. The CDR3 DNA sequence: TGTGCCAGCAGCCCCCCGTTGGGGGAAAGCTACAATGAGCAGTTCTTC. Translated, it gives CASSPPLGESYNEQFF.

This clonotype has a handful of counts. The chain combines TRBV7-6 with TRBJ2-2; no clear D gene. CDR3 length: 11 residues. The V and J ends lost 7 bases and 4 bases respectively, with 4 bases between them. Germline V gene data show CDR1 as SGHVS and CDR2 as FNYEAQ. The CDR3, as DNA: TGTGCCAGCACACGCACCGGGGAGCTGTTTTTT. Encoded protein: CASTRTGELFF. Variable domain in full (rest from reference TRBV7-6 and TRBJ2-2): GAGVSQSPRYKVTKRGQDVALRCDPISGHVSLYWYRQALGQGPEFLTYFNYEAQQDKSGLPNDRFSAERPEGSISTLTIQRTEQRDSAMYRCASTRTGELFFGEGSRLTVL.

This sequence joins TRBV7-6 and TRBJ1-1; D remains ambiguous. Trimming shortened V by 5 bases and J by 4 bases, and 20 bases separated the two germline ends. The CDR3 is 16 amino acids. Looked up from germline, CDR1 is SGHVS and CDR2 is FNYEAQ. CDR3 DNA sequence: TGTGCCAGCAGCCCGAGACCCCTCGAACGAGGCACTGAAGCTTTCTTT. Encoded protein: CASSPRPLERGTEAFF.

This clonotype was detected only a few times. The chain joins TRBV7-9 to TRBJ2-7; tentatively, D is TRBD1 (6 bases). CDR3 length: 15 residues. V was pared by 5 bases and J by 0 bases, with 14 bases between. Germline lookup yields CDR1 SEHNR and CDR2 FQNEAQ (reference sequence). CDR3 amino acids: CASSQGPSPSYEQYF. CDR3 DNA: TGTGCCAGCAGCCAGGGGCCATCCCCCTCCTACGAGCAGTACTTC.

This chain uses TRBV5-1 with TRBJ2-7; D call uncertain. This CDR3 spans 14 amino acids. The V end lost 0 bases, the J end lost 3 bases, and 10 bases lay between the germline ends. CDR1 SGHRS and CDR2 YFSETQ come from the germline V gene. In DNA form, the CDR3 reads TGCGCCAGCAGCTTGGAGGGCAGCGTCTACGAGCAGTACTTC. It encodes CASSLEGSVYEQYF.

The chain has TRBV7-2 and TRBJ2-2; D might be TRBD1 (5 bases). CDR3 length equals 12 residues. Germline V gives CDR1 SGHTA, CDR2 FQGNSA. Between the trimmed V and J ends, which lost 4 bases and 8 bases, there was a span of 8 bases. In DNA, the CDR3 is TGTGCCAGCAGCTCCCAGGGAGGGGAGCTGTTTTTT. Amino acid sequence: CASSSQGGELFF.

The CDR3 DNA reads as TGTGCCAGCGGGAACCCCTACGAGCAGTACTTC. It codes for CASGNPYEQYF. This sequence joins TRBV7-8 and TRBJ2-7, with D unclear. The CDR3 runs 11 residues. CDR1 and CDR2 from the germline V gene are SGHVS and FQNEAQ. Trimming removed 8 bases at V and 2 bases at J, with 7 bases between.

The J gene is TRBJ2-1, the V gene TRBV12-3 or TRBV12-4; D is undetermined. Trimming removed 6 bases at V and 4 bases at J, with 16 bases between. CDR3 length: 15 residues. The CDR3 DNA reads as TGTGCCAGCAGGTCCGCTCCGGCCGAATACAATGAGCAGTTCTTC. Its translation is CASRSAPAEYNEQFF.